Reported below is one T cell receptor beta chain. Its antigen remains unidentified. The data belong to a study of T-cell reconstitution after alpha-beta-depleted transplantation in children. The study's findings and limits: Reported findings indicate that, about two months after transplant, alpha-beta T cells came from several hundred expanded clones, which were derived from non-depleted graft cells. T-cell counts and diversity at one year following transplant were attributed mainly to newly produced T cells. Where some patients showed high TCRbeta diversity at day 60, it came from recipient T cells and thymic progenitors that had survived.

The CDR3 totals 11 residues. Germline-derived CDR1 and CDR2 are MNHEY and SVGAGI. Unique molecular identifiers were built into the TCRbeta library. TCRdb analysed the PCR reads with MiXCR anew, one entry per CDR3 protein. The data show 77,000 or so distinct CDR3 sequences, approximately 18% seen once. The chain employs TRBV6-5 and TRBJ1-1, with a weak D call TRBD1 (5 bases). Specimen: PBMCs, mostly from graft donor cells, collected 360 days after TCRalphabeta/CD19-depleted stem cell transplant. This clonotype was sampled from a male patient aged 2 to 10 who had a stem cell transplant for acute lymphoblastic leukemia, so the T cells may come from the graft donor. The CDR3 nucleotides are TGTGCTAAGGGGCTGGGCACTGAAGCTTTCTTT. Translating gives CAKGLGTEAFF.